This TCR beta chain came from a study of CD8+ T cells in alopecia areata. About the study: A 6-month off-drug phase came after tofacitinib, which had lasted 6 to 18 months. The study's findings and limits: Throughout tofacitinib, many expanded lesional clones continued to persist in scalp and blood.

Remarks on this clone: Its antigen is currently unknown.

The germline V gene encodes CDR1 SGHTA and CDR2 FQGNSA. This CDR3 is built from 15 residues. V was pared by 2 bases and J by 1 base, with 12 bases between. In each case, RNA was isolated and then reverse transcribed into cDNA as the sequencing template. Some clones are missing from TCRdb's copy, which holds only in-frame ones; the method was immunoSEQ multiplex PCR. Altogether 130,000 to 150,000 clones are present, roughly four fifths being singletons, with the ten largest covering 20% to 30%. The treatment was: oral pan-JAK inhibitor, 5-10 mg twice daily. This clonotype was obtained from a human donor with alopecia areata. The V call is TRBV7-2, the J call TRBJ2-7; perhaps TRBD2 as D (5 bases). Specimen: CD8+ T cells sorted from blood, collected at week 4, from a patient treated with tofacitinib. CDR3 coding DNA: TGTGCCAGCAGCTTATCTAGCCGTACGTCCTACGAGCAGTACTTC. Protein: CASSLSSRTSYEQYF.